Reported below is one T cell receptor beta chain. Only in-frame clones appear in the TCRdb table, and some are missing; sequencing was by immunoSEQ multiplex PCR. The data contain more than 200,000 clones, roughly 87% of them singletons. The V segment lost 7 bases and the J segment 7 bases; nucleotides outside the gene matches: 9. This CDR3 has 14 residues. The germline V gene has CDR1 SQVTM and CDR2 ANQGSEA. This record comes from a study of blood T cell repertoires in COVID-19. Whole-study context: Whether acute or convalescent, the COVID-19 samples came from the United States, Italy and Spain. T cells, B-cell-depleted T cells, or PBMCs provided the cDNA or gDNA that served as material.

Material: peripheral blood. The chain is built from TRBV29-1 and TRBJ2-4, with 11 bases that match TRBD2. The source of this sequence is a human donor in a cohort sampled during active COVID-19. CDR3 sequence (DNA): TGCAGCGGTAGCGGGGGGGGGTCGAGGAACATTCAGTACTTC. Translated, it gives CSGSGGGSRNIQYF.